What follows is one T cell receptor beta chain and its context. Its target is unknown. This same CDR3 is encoded by further DNA sequences in the sample. V was clipped by 3 bases and J by 2 bases, with 7 bases between them. The CDR3 extends over 13 amino acids. Germline V gene data show CDR1 as KGHSH and CDR2 as LQKENI. These data originate in a study of T cell responses to AZD1222 COVID-19 vaccine. Profiled with immunoSEQ multiplex PCR; TCRdb holds only in-frame clones, not every one. Among roughly 120,000 clones listed, 70% to 90% were seen once. General study findings and limits: Spike was spanned by vaccine-associated CD4 TCRs, with dominance at 160-218 and 743-854. Rises in breadth and depth of Spike-specific TCRs came after two AZD1222 doses.

The chain employs TRBV18 and TRBJ1-1; the D gene is possibly TRBD1 (6 bases). This sample comprised peripheral blood, obtained on day 0 of AZD1222 vaccination. The sequence derives from an adult in good health. The CDR3 reads CASSPGTNTEAFF. As DNA, the CDR3 is TGTGCCAGCTCACCGGGGACAAACACTGAAGCTTTCTTT. The full variable domain, rest sourced from reference TRBV18 and TRBJ1-1, is NAGVMQNPRHLVRRRGQEARLRCSPMKGHSHVYWYRQLPEEGLKFMVYLQKENIIDESGMPKERFSAEFPKEGPSILRIQQVVRGDSAAYFCASSPGTNTEAFFGQGTRLTVV.